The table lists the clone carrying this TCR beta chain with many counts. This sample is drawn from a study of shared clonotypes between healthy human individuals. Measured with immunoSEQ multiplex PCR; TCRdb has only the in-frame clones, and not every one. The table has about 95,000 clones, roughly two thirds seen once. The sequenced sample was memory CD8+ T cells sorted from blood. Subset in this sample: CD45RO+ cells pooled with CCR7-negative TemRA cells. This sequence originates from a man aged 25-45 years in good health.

The CDR3 DNA sequence: TGTGCCAGCAGTGAAGGGGCGTCCTACGAGCAGTACTTC. Protein sequence: CASSEGASYEQYF. The chain joins TRBV25-1 to TRBJ2-7, with D tentatively TRBD1 (5 bases). This CDR3 comprises 13 residues. V lost 2 bases to trimming and J lost 1 base, with 6 bases between them. From germline, CDR1 is MGHDK and CDR2 SYGVNS.